This TCR beta chain stems from a study of OX40 agonist ivuxolimab in advanced cancers. Concerning the study at large: Ivuxolimab was a fully human IgG2 agonistic monoclonal antibody targeting the costimulatory receptor OX40 (CD134). Partial responses occurred in three dose-escalation patients: two with cutaneous melanoma and one with hepatocellular carcinoma. In the dose-escalation cohort, 82.7% of patients were male, and the mean age was about 55 years, with a range of roughly 20 to 80. Of the 50 to 55 patients in dose escalation, about 20 had hepatocellular carcinoma, approximately 15 had melanoma, 9 had renal cell carcinoma and 9 had head and neck cancer. Intravenous ivuxolimab was administered to patients every 2 weeks at six dose levels: 0.01, 0.1, 0.3, 1.5, 3 and 10 mg/kg. Prior anti-PD-1, anti-PD-L1 or anti-CTLA-4 therapy was permitted, and checkpoint inhibitors had been received by roughly 42% of dose-escalation patients. Peripheral TCRbeta sequencing was intended to test whether TCR sequence diversity was altered and clonal T-cell expansion was caused by ivuxolimab. The paper describes the monotherapy dose-escalation part (N of about 54 patients) of the phase I trial of ivuxolimab.

Patients with a history of autoimmune disease or receiving systemic immunosuppression were excluded from the trial. Peripheral blood for TCR sequencing was drawn from every dose cohort at baseline, at cycle 4 day 1 and at cycle 7 day 1. The samples were taken from a phase I, first-in-human, multicenter, open-label dose-escalation trial of ivuxolimab. Adults with locally advanced or metastatic melanoma, renal cell carcinoma, hepatocellular carcinoma or head and neck squamous cell carcinoma were enrolled in the trial. Before TCR sequencing, CD4+ and CD8+ T cells were separately sorted from peripheral blood. To sequence the TCRbeta CDR3 region, genomic DNA was isolated from the sorted cells. The immunoSEQ Assay was used for sequencing of TCRbeta CDR3 regions. TCRdb retrieved this table from immuneACCESS and kept in-frame rearrangements only. Not all clones are present; in checked studies, unresolved V genes account for under half, and no reason is known for the remainder. This sample has roughly 77,000 clones in its table, and roughly 89% of those were observed once. About 0.61% of the sample is in the top ten clones.

Of note for this clone: Its antigen specificity is not known. Base qualities are not provided; no much larger clone lies one nucleotide away.

The investigation overall reported the following: The antigen specificity of the peripheral T cells that underwent clonal expansion was not determined. Partial responders in the 0.1-3.0 mg/kg groups had among the lowest normalized peripheral clonal expansion, especially among CD8+ T cells. Clonal expansion of both CD4+ and CD8+ blood T cells was observed from baseline to week 6 at doses 0.1 to 3.0 mg/kg. Low levels of normalized T-cell clonal expansion were also seen in some patients who did not respond. After ivuxolimab, more expanded clones were found on average in CD8+ T cells than in CD4+ T cells.

Germline trimming: 1 base from V, 5 bases from J; junction bases outside gene matches: 14. Per the germline V gene, MGHRA is the CDR1 and YSYEKL is the CDR2. The CDR3 sequence holds 19 residues, the cysteine and phenylalanine included. This entry keeps only the CDR3 DNA: 57 bases, framed from base 1. The sequenced sample was CD4+ or CD8+ T cells sorted from blood, obtained in a trial of the OX40 agonist ivuxolimab. The sequence was obtained from an adult with an advanced solid tumor such as melanoma, head and neck, liver or kidney cancer. The rearranged chain carries TRBV4-1 and TRBJ2-1; TRBD2 lines up with 10 middle nucleotides. The DNA sequence reads TGCGCCAGCAGCCAAGGGGGTCCCCCTACTAGCGGGAAAAACAATGAGCAGTTCTTC. This translates into CASSQGGPPTSGKNNEQFF.